The source of this T cell receptor (beta chain) is a study of identical twins. Germline CDR1 and CDR2: DFQATT and SNEGSKA (reference sequence). There are 12 residues in the CDR3. As regards this clonotype: Its specificity is unknown. The germline gene is not matched at one end of the junction; a read error may be the cause.

Template switching (which added a universal primer site) was used, and cDNA carried unique molecular identifiers. TCRdb called the 5' RACE reads again in MiXCR, with one record for every CDR3 protein. The sample includes roughly 1,500,000 distinct CDR3 sequences, 25% to 35% of them seen just once. Study results and caveats: Weaker excess twin sharing was seen among beta out-of-frame sequences. Among monozygotic twins, out-of-frame TCR alpha sharing exceeded what models predicted.

The sequence derives from a newborn girl in good health. The V call is TRBV20-1, the J call TRBJ1-3; no definite D call. Sequenced material: cord blood. This CDR3 reads CGARRRENTIYF. The DNA of the CDR3 is TGCGGTGCTCGCAGGAGAGAAAACACCATATATTTT.